Presented here are 13 T cell receptor beta chains from one specimen sequenced in a study of OX40 agonist ivuxolimab in advanced cancers. Sequencing used immunoSEQ multiplex PCR; TCRdb keeps in-frame clones, though not all of them. The data contain 13,000 or so clones, 77% of them singletons. The specimen comprised CD4+ or CD8+ T cells sorted from blood, sampled in a trial of the OX40 agonist ivuxolimab. The receptors come from an adult with an advanced solid tumor such as melanoma, head and neck, liver or kidney cancer.

The chain recombines TRBV27 with TRBJ2-2, with TRBD2 identical over 7 bases. This CDR3 comprises 14 residues. The germline V gene has CDR1 MNHEY and CDR2 SMNVEV (reference sequence). Trimming cost V 7 bases and J 7 bases; bases outside gene matches: 9. The CDR3 reads CASMLGGSVGELFF. The CDR3 DNA reads TGTGCCAGCATGTTGGGAGGGAGCGTCGGGGAGCTGTTTTTT.

V and J are TRBV5-1 and TRBJ1-1; the D gene is possibly TRBD1 (6 bases). Germline values: CDR1 SGHRS, CDR2 YFSETQ. The CDR3 has 14 residues. Trimming took 0 bases from V and 4 from J, leaving 10 bases between them. Written as DNA, the CDR3 is TGCGCCAGCAGCTTGGCGGAGGGGGGCACTGAAGCTTTCTTT. Its protein product is CASSLAEGGTEAFF. Full variable domain (outside the CDR3, taken from reference TRBV5-1 and TRBJ1-1): KAGVTQTPRYLIKTRGQQVTLSCSPISGHRSVSWYQQTPGQGLQFLFEYFSETQRNKGNFPGRFSGRQFSNSRSEMNVSTLELGDSALYLCASSLAEGGTEAFFGQGTRLTVV.

This clone has only one observation. The V and J genes are TRBV5-1 and TRBJ1-6; D ambiguous. Germline-derived CDR1 and CDR2 are SGHRS and YFSETQ. The V end lost 0 bases, the J end lost 0 bases, and 16 bases lay between the germline ends. The CDR3 is 19 amino acids. The DNA of the CDR3 is TGCGCCAGCAGCTTGGGGCAGGACCTTAGAAGCTCCTATAATTCACCCCTCCACTTT. Protein: CASSLGQDLRSSYNSPLHF.

The gene calls are TRBV7-8 and TRBJ2-3, with TRBD2 matching 9 bases. V lost 5 bases and J lost 1; bases outside the gene matches: 4. Germline CDR1 reads SGHVS; CDR2 reads FQNEAQ. The CDR3 has 15 amino acids. CDR3 nucleotide sequence: TGTGCCAGCAGCCCATGGACTAGCGGCACAGATACGCAGTATTTT. Its protein product is CASSPWTSGTDTQYF.

This clone was counted between two and nine times. J is TRBJ2-5 and V is TRBV5-4, with D perhaps matching TRBD1 or TRBD2 (6 bases each). The germline V gene encodes CDR1 SGHNT and CDR2 YYREEE (reference sequence). Trimming pared 2 bases from V and 5 bases from J, leaving 10 bases between. The CDR3 is 13 residues long. In nucleotides, the CDR3 is TGTGCCAGCAGCTTAAGGGGGGAGGAGACCCAGTACTTC. Its protein product is CASSLRGEETQYF. The variable domain in full, with the rest retrieved from reference TRBV5-4 and TRBJ2-5, is ETGVTQSPTHLIKTRGQQVTLRCSSQSGHNTVSWYQQALGQGPQFIFQYYREEENGRGNFPPRFSGLQFPNYSSELNVNALELDDSALYLCASSLRGEETQYFGPGTRLLVL.

V is TRBV7-2 and J is TRBJ2-7; 10 nucleotides match TRBD1. There are 16 residues in the CDR3. Germline V lookup: CDR1 SGHTA, CDR2 FQGNSA. J was trimmed by 2 bases and V by 8 bases; bases with no gene match: 12. For the CDR3, the DNA is TGTGCCAGCCGGGGTGTAGGGACAGGGGACCCCTACGAGCAGTACTTC. It specifies CASRGVGTGDPYEQYF.

The CDR3 reads CASSEAGGVTDTQYF. DNA for the CDR3: TGTGCCAGCAGTGAAGCTGGGGGGGTAACAGATACGCAGTATTTT. J is TRBJ2-3 and V is TRBV2; TRBD2 aligns across 7 bases. Germline CDR1 and CDR2: SNHLY and FYNNEI. V was clipped by 0 bases and J by 3 bases; unmatched bases: 3. The CDR3 contains 15 residues.

This clone was seen a single time. The chain is built from TRBV5-4 and TRBJ2-1; no clear D. Between the trimmed V and J ends, which lost 3 bases and 4 bases, there was a span of 14 bases. This CDR3 contains 15 residues. CDR1 and CDR2 (germline): SGHNT, YYREEE (reference sequence). This CDR3 is CASSWSPGPYNEQFF. CDR3 DNA sequence: TGTGCCAGCAGCTGGAGCCCGGGTCCATACAATGAGCAGTTCTTC.

As for this clone: One junction end does not reproduce the germline sequence, and a read error may be involved. This chain joins TRBV7-4 and TRBJ2-7; 9 nucleotides agree with TRBD1. The CDR3 consists of 11 residues. The germline CDR1 and CDR2 sequences are SGHVT and SQSDAQ. DNA of the CDR3: TGCACACGGGGACAGGGACGGGAGCAGTACTTC. Translating it yields CTRGQGREQYF.

This chain joins TRBV23-1 and TRBJ2-1; maybe TRBD2 (6 bases). TRBV23-1 is flagged as an ORF with uncertain function. Trimming took off 0 bases at V and 5 bases at J, with 23 bases between the two ends. CDR3 size: 19 residues. In DNA, the CDR3 is TGCGCCAGCAGTCAATCGGGCGGGAAACGGCCGCAAAGACACAATGAGCAGTTCTTC. Residues: CASSQSGGKRPQRHNEQFF.

This clone came up a few times. This sequence joins TRBV28 and TRBJ2-7; D ambiguous. V was clipped by 3 bases and J by 5 bases, with 2 bases between them. This CDR3 contains 10 residues. CDR1 is MDHEN and CDR2 is SYDVKM in the germline V gene. As DNA, the CDR3 is TGTGCCAGCAGTTTGCACGAGCAGTACTTC. It encodes CASSLHEQYF.

This clone was observed once. The chain recombines TRBV6-1 with TRBJ2-7; TRBD1 agrees at 7 bases. The CDR3 is 13 residues long. Unmatched junction bases numbered 6, after V lost 6 bases and J lost 4 bases. Per germline, CDR1 MNHNS and CDR2 SASEGT. The CDR3 here is CASSPGQHYEQYF. The CDR3 DNA reads TGTGCCAGCAGCCCGGGACAGCATTACGAGCAGTACTTC.

V is TRBV27 and J is TRBJ2-5; perhaps TRBD1 as D (5 bases). The CDR3 covers 15 residues. The V end was cut by 6 bases, the J end by 3 bases, with 17 bases between. In germline, CDR1 is MNHEY, CDR2 SMNVEV (reference sequence). CDR3 nucleotide sequence: TGTGCCAGCAGCCCAGGGTTTGTGGATAAAGAGACCCAGTACTTC. This sequence encodes CASSPGFVDKETQYF.